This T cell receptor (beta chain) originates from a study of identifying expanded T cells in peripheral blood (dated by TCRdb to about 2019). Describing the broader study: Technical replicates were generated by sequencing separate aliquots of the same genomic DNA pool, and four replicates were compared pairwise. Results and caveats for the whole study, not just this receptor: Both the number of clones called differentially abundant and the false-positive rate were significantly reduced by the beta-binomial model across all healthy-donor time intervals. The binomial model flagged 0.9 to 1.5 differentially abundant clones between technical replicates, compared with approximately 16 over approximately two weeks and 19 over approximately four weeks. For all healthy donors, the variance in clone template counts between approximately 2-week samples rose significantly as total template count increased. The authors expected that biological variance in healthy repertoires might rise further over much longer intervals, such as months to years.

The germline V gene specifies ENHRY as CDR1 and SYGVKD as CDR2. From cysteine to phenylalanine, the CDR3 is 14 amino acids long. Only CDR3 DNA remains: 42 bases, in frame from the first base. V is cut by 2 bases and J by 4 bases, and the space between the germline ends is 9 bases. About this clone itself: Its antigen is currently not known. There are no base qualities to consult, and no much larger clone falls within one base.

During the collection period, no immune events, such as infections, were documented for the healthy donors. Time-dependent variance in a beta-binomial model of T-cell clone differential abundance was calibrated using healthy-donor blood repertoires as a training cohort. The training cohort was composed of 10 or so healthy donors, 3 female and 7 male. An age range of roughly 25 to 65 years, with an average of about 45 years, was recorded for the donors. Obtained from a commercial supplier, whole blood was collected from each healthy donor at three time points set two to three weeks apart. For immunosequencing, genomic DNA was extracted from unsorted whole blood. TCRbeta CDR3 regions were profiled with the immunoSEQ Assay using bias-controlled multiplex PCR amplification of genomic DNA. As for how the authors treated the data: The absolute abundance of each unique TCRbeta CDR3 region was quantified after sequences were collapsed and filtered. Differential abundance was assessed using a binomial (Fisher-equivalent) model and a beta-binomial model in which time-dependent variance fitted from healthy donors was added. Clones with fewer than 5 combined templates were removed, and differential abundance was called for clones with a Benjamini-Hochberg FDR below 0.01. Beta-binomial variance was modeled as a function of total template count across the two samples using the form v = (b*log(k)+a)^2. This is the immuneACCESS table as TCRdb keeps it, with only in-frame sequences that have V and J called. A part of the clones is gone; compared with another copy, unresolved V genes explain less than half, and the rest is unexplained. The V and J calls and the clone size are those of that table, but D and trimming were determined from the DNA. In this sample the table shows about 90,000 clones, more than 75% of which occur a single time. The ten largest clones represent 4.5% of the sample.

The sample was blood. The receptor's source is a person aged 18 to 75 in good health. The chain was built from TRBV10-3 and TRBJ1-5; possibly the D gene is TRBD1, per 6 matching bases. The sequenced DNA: TGTGCCATCAGTGAGACAGGGCTTAATCAGCCCCAGCATTTT. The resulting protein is CAISETGLNQPQHF.